Each of the 21 T cell receptor beta chains below was sequenced from the same sample in a study of T-cell reconstitution after alpha-beta-depleted transplantation in children. Researchers prepared the TCRbeta library using unique molecular identifiers, the study reports. One entry per CDR3 protein results from TCRdb running MiXCR on the PCR reads. The sample shows a few hundred thousand distinct CDR3 sequences, 23% of them seen only once. This specimen consisted of PBMCs, mostly from graft donor cells, obtained 180 days after TCRalphabeta/CD19-depleted stem cell transplant. Receptors were obtained from a male patient between 5 and 17 years old who had a stem cell transplant for acute lymphoblastic leukemia, so the T cells may come from the graft donor.

This clonotype was counted at least ten times. The chain combines TRBV27 with TRBJ1-1; D unclear. CDR3 length: 11 amino acids. Germline V gene sequence: CDR1 MNHEY, CDR2 SMNVEV (reference sequence). The V end lost 4 bases, the J end lost 5 bases, and 5 bases lay between the germline ends. CDR3 sequence: CASSSGTEAFF. The CDR3 region has the DNA TGTGCCAGCAGTTCGGGGACTGAAGCTTTCTTT.

This clonotype has only one observation. The chain combines TRBV5-1 with TRBJ2-1; the D gene could be TRBD1 or TRBD2 (5 bases each). Germline-derived CDR1 and CDR2 are SGHRS and YFSETQ. The CDR3 has 14 residues. Trimming removed 1 base at V and 5 bases at J, with 10 bases between. The CDR3, as DNA: TGCGCCAGCAGCTTGTCGGGGCTCGACAATGAGCAGTTCTTC. Translating gives CASSLSGLDNEQFF.

The CDR3 DNA reads as TGTGCCAGCAGACCCACCGGGACTACCAATGAGCAGTTCTTC. This encodes CASRPTGTTNEQFF. The chain carries TRBV6-1 and TRBJ2-1, with 7 bases matching TRBD2. Germline V gene sequence: CDR1 MNHNS, CDR2 SASEGT. V trimming: 6 bases; J trimming: 6 bases; junction bases outside the gene matches: 8. CDR3 length equals 14 residues.

V usage is TRBV20-1 and J usage is TRBJ2-2; the D gene could be TRBD1 or TRBD2 (5 bases each). V was shortened by 3 bases and J by 1 base, with 9 bases between the two germline ends. The CDR3 spans 14 residues. Germline V gene data show CDR1 as DFQATT and CDR2 as SNEGSKA (reference sequence). In nucleotides, the CDR3 is TGCAGTGCTAGGGGGACCGTGAACACCGGGGAGCTGTTTTTT. It codes for CSARGTVNTGELFF.

J is TRBJ2-1 and V is TRBV5-1, with D possibly matching TRBD2 (5 bases). V lost 0 bases, J lost 6 bases, and 13 bases lay in between. Germline values: CDR1 SGHRS, CDR2 YFSETQ. The CDR3 has 15 residues. The DNA of the CDR3 is TGCGCCAGCAGCTTGGATTTAGCGCGGACCAATGAGCAGTTCTTC. It yields the protein CASSLDLARTNEQFF.

This chain connects TRBV20-1 to TRBJ2-5; a weak D match, TRBD2 (5 bases). Germline V gene sequence: CDR1 DFQATT, CDR2 SNEGSKA (reference sequence). The CDR3 length is 13 residues. V was shortened by 3 bases and J by 3 bases, with 11 bases between the two germline ends. The CDR3 loop is CSASRTGKETQYF. For the CDR3, the DNA is TGCAGTGCTAGCCGGACGGGGAAAGAGACCCAGTACTTC.

The sample holds many counts of this clonotype. The chain is built from TRBV9 and TRBJ2-1; 7 bases map to TRBD1. This CDR3 has 15 residues. Germline V lookup: CDR1 SGDLS, CDR2 YYNGEE. The V segment lost 0 bases and the J segment 5 bases; nucleotides outside the gene matches: 5. The CDR3 loop reads CASSVAGTVNNEQFF. DNA of the CDR3: TGTGCCAGCAGCGTAGCCGGGACAGTTAACAATGAGCAGTTCTTC.

The genes are TRBV18 and TRBJ2-1, with TRBD2 identical over 12 bases. This CDR3 is built from 16 residues. CDR1 KGHSH and CDR2 LQKENI come from the germline V gene. J was trimmed by 8 bases and V by 0 bases; bases with no gene match: 5. The DNA of the CDR3 is TGTGCCAGCTCACCACCATTTCTAGCGGGAGGGGATGAGCAGTTCTTC. Its protein product is CASSPPFLAGGDEQFF.

The gene calls are TRBV5-1 and TRBJ1-2; D remains ambiguous. The ends were cut back, 0 bases at V and 8 bases at J, with 20 bases in the middle. This CDR3 contains 16 residues. Germline V gene sequence: CDR1 SGHRS, CDR2 YFSETQ. CDR3 sequence (DNA): TGCGCCAGCAGCTTGGGGGGTTCGTGGGCCCTGGAAGGCTACACCTTC. As protein: CASSLGGSWALEGYTF.

The J gene is TRBJ2-7, the V gene TRBV4-1, with D perhaps TRBD1 (6 bases). This CDR3 is built from 15 residues. V dropped 1 base and J dropped 2 bases, with 12 bases sitting between them. Germline V lookup: CDR1 MGHRA, CDR2 YSYEKL. CDR3 sequence (DNA): TGCGCCAGCAGCCAAGCACGGACAGCAACCTACGAGCAGTACTTC. Its translation: CASSQARTATYEQYF.

This clonotype was seen a handful of times. The chain joins TRBV4-1 to TRBJ2-4; D is perhaps TRBD2 (6 bases). Germline-derived CDR1 and CDR2 are MGHRA and YSYEKL. The V end was cut by 7 bases, the J end by 1 base, with 11 bases between. The CDR3 contains 14 residues. In nucleotides, the CDR3 is TGCGCCAGCAAGTCGGAGGGGGCCAAAAACATTCAGTACTTC. Translation: CASKSEGAKNIQYF.

This clonotype has at least ten counts. The gene calls are TRBV5-1 and TRBJ2-1, with a tentative D call TRBD2 (6 bases). Germline V lookup: CDR1 SGHRS, CDR2 YFSETQ. The CDR3 length is 16 residues. V lost 0 bases and J 5 bases, leaving 15 bases between the germline ends. Written as DNA, the CDR3 is TGCGCCAGCAGCTTGGCATCGGGAGCGCGGGACAATGAGCAGTTCTTC. This translates into CASSLASGARDNEQFF.

This clonotype was found a few times. This sequence joins TRBV3-1 and TRBJ2-1; D not resolved. V shed 5 bases and J shed 2 bases, with 10 bases lying between them. Germline V gene data show CDR1 as LGHDT and CDR2 as YNNKEL (reference sequence). The CDR3 extends over 14 amino acids. DNA for the CDR3: TGTGCCAGCAGCTCCCTCCTCACCTACAATGAGCAGTTCTTC. It encodes CASSSLLTYNEQFF.

The chain uses TRBV5-1 and TRBJ2-7, with 9 bases fitting TRBD2. V was clipped by 4 bases and J by 5 bases; unmatched bases: 10. Germline V lookup: CDR1 SGHRS, CDR2 YFSETQ. This CDR3 has 15 residues. The CDR3 sequence is CASSRPGTSNHEQYF. As DNA, the CDR3 is TGCGCCAGCAGCCGTCCCGGGACTAGCAACCACGAGCAGTACTTC.

This sequence joins TRBV9 and TRBJ1-1; no clear D gene. V lost 2 bases and J 6 bases, leaving 17 bases between the germline ends. The CDR3 loop spans 15 amino acids. Germline V CDR1 and CDR2: SGDLS, YYNGEE. The CDR3 DNA sequence: TGTGCCAGCAGCGTCGGCGTTCGAATAGAGTCTGAAGCTTTCTTT. It codes for CASSVGVRIESEAFF. Full variable domain (missing parts from reference TRBV9 and TRBJ1-1): DSGVTQTPKHLITATGQRVTLRCSPRSGDLSVYWYQQSLDQGLQFLIQYYNGEERAKGNILERFSAQQFPDLHSELNLSSLELGDSALYFCASSVGVRIESEAFFGQGTRLTVV.

This clonotype was seen a handful of times. The gene calls are TRBV11-2 and TRBJ2-2; D is unresolved. CDR3 size: 14 residues. Germline CDR1 reads SGHAT; CDR2 reads FQNNGV. With 3 bases removed from V and 3 bases from J, the gap between germline ends came to 8 bases. The CDR3 is CASSFDRDTGELFF. The CDR3 DNA sequence: TGTGCCAGCAGCTTTGATCGGGACACCGGGGAGCTGTTTTTT. Combining the CDR3 with reference TRBV11-2 and TRBJ2-2 gives the whole variable domain EAGVAQSPRYKIIEKRQSVAFWCNPISGHATLYWYQQILGQGPKLLIQFQNNGVVDDSQLPKDRFSAERLKGVDSTLKIQPAKLEDSAVYLCASSFDRDTGELFFGEGSRLTVL.

The chain links TRBV20-1 to TRBJ2-2, with TRBD2 matching over 7 bases. Germline assignment: CDR1 DFQATT and CDR2 SNEGSKA (reference sequence). The CDR3 extends over 16 amino acids. V lost 0 bases to trimming and J lost 1 base; unmatched junction nucleotides: 5. The CDR3 protein is CSARDIQRENTGELFF. The DNA of the CDR3 is TGCAGTGCTAGAGATATCCAGCGGGAGAACACCGGGGAGCTGTTTTTT.

This clonotype was detected a few times. As the CDR3 is not closed by the conserved phenylalanine or tryptophan, this likely results from a read error. This chain joins TRBV7-9 and TRBJ2-2; 12 nucleotides agree with TRBD2. Germline V gives CDR1 SEHNR, CDR2 FQNEAQ (reference sequence). With 4 bases clipped from V and 3 bases from J, the junction kept 6 bases outside the gene matches. This CDR3 spans 17 amino acids. CDR3 nucleotides: TGTGCCAGCAGCTCTCCTAGCGGGAGGGCCCACACCGGGGAGCTGTTTCTT. This codes for CASSSPSGRAHTGELFL.

This clonotype was observed a few times. The V gene is TRBV9, the J gene TRBJ2-1, with 12 nucleotides matching TRBD2. The CDR3 consists of 17 residues. The V gene's germline CDR1 is SGDLS and CDR2 YYNGEE. The J segment lost 12 bases and the V segment lost 5 bases, leaving 18 bases of the junction unmatched. CDR3 residues: CASSNSHLAGGPLGQFF. CDR3 nucleotide sequence: TGTGCCAGCAGTAACTCTCATCTAGCGGGAGGGCCCCTTGGGCAGTTCTTC.

This clonotype was seen a handful of times. The V gene is TRBV7-7, the J gene TRBJ2-7; TRBD1 matches at 9 bases. The CDR3 spans 14 residues. In germline, CDR1 is SSHAT, CDR2 FNYEAQ (reference sequence). Trimming at V came to 5 bases and at J to 0 bases, leaving 2 bases not matched to a gene. The CDR3 DNA reads as TGTGCCAGCAGCCAGGACAGGGGCTCCTACGAGCAGTACTTC. Its protein product is CASSQDRGSYEQYF.

This sequence joins TRBV7-3 and TRBJ2-1, with TRBD2 as a possible D gene (6 bases). Trimming stripped 3 bases from V and 12 bases from J, with 24 bases between. The CDR3 spans 16 residues. CDR1 SGHTA and CDR2 FQGTGA come from the germline V gene. The CDR3 DNA is TGTGCCAGCAGCTTTTACCCAGATCCGGGACTCCAACTGCAGTTCTTC. Protein sequence: CASSFYPDPGLQLQFF.